This T cell receptor beta chain was retrieved from a study of OX40 agonist ivuxolimab in advanced cancers. Study context: Patients undergoing dose escalation presented with hepatocellular carcinoma, melanoma, renal cell or head and neck cancer. Of the participants, about 40% had some prior anti-PD-1, anti-PD-L1 or anti-CTLA-4 therapy, which was allowed.

As for this clone: No antigen is known for it.

Autoimmune disease history or systemic immunosuppression barred patients. With 4 bases clipped from V and 5 bases from J, the junction kept 6 bases outside the gene matches. The CDR3 totals 14 residues. Germline CDR1 reads SGDLS; CDR2 reads YYNGEE. General study results and limits: Dose levels from 0.1 to 3.0 mg/kg saw CD4+ and CD8+ blood T cells expand clonally by week 6.

Clones were read by immunoSEQ multiplex PCR, and TCRdb kept only the in-frame ones, dropping some. In the table there are 50,000 to 65,000 clones, 70% to 90% of which are singletons. The sample in question was CD4+ or CD8+ T cells sorted from blood, obtained in a trial of the OX40 agonist ivuxolimab. This sequence joins TRBV9 and TRBJ2-7; TRBD1 aligns across 10 bases. The clonotype was recovered from an adult with an advanced solid tumor such as melanoma, head and neck, liver or kidney cancer. CDR3 bases: TGTGCCAGCAGCAGCCGGGACAGGGGTGACGAGCAGTACTTC. Translating gives CASSSRDRGDEQYF.